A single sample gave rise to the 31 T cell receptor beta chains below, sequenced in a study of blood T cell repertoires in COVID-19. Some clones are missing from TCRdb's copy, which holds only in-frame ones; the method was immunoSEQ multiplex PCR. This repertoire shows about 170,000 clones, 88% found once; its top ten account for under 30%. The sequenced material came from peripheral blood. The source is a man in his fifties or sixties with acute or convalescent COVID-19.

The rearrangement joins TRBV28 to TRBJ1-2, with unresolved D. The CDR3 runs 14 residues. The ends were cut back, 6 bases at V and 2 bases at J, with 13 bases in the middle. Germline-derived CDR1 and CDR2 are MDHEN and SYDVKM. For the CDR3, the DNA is TGTGCCAGCAGCGAGGGTAGAACGAACTATGGCTACACCTTC. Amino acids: CASSEGRTNYGYTF.

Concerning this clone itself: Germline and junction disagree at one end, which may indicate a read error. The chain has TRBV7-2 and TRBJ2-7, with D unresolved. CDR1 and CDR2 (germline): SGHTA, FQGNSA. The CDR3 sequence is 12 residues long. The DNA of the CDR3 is TGTGCCAGCAGGTTAACAGCCTACAAGCAGTACTTC. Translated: CASRLTAYKQYF.

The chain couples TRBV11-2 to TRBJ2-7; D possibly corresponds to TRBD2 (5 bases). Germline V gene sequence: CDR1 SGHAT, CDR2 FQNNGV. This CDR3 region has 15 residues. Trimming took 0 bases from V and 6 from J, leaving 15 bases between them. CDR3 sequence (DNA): TGTGCCAGCAGCTTAGATTTGGGTCAGGAGGTCGAGCAGTACTTC. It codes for CASSLDLGQEVEQYF.

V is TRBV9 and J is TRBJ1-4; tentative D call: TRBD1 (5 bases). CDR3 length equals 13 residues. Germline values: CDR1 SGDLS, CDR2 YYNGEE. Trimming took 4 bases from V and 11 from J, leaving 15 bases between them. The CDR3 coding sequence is TGTGCCAGCAGCCCTCGGGGGGGAGGGAAACTGTTTTTT. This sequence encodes CASSPRGGGKLFF. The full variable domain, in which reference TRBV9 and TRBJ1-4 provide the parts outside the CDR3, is DSGVTQTPKHLITATGQRVTLRCSPRSGDLSVYWYQQSLDQGLQFLIQYYNGEERAKGNILERFSAQQFPDLHSELNLSSLELGDSALYFCASSPRGGGKLFFGSGTQLSVL.

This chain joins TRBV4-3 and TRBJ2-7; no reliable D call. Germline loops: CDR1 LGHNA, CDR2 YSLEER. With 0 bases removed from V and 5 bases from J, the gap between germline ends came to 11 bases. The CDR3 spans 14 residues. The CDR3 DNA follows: TGCGCCAGCAGCCAAGATCGCATAAGCGACGAGCAGTACTTC. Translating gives CASSQDRISDEQYF.

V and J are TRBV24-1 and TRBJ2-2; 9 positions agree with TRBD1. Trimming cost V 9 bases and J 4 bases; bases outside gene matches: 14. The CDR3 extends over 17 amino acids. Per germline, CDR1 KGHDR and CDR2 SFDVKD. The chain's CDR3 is CATYGQGPWGGTGELFF. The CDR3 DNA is TGTGCCACCTATGGACAGGGGCCTTGGGGAGGCACCGGGGAGCTGTTTTTT.

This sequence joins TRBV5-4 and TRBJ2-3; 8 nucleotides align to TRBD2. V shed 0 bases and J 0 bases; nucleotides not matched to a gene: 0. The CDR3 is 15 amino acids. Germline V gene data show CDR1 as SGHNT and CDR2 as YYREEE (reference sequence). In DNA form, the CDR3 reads TGTGCCAGCAGCTTGGAGCGGGGGAGCACAGATACGCAGTATTTT. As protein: CASSLERGSTDTQYF. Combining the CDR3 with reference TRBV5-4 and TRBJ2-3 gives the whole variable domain ETGVTQSPTHLIKTRGQQVTLRCSSQSGHNTVSWYQQALGQGPQFIFQYYREEENGRGNFPPRFSGLQFPNYSSELNVNALELDDSALYLCASSLERGSTDTQYFGPGTRLTVL.

CDR3 in amino acids: CASSLGAGVDTDTQYF. As DNA, the CDR3 is TGTGCCAGCAGCTTAGGGGCGGGAGTAGATACAGATACGCAGTATTTT. V and J are TRBV7-8 and TRBJ2-3, with 7 nucleotides matching TRBD2. The ends lost 1 base at V and 3 bases at J; junction bases unmatched: 7. The CDR3 length is 16 residues. CDR1 and CDR2 (germline): SGHVS, FQNEAQ.

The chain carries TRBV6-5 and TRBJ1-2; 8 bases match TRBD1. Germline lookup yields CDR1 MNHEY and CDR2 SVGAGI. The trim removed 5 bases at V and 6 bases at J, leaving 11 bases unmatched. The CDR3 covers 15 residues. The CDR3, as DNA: TGTGCCAGCAGTCCAAATCAGGGGGCACATCATGGCTACACCTTC. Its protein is CASSPNQGAHHGYTF.

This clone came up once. DNA for the CDR3: TGTGCCAGCAGCCCCTCGGGACAGGGGAACACTGAAGCTTTCTTT. Its translation is CASSPSGQGNTEAFF. This sequence joins TRBV7-8 and TRBJ1-1; 9 bases are shared with TRBD1. The germline CDR1 and CDR2 sequences are SGHVS and FQNEAQ. J was trimmed by 1 base and V by 5 bases; bases with no gene match: 5. The CDR3 has 15 residues.

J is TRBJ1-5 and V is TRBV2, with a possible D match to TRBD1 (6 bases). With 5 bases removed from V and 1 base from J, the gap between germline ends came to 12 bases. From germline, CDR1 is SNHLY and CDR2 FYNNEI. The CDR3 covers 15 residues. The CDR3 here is CASSLWGQSNQPQHF. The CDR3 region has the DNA TGTGCCAGCAGTTTGTGGGGGCAAAGCAATCAGCCCCAGCATTTT.

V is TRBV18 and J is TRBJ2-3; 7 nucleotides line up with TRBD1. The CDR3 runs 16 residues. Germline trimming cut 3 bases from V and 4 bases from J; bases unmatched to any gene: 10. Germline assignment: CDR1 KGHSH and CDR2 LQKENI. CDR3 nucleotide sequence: TGTGCCAGCTCACCCTCGACACAGGGGACAGCAGATACGCAGTATTTT. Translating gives CASSPSTQGTADTQYF. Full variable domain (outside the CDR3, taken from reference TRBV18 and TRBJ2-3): NAGVMQNPRHLVRRRGQEARLRCSPMKGHSHVYWYRQLPEEGLKFMVYLQKENIIDESGMPKERFSAEFPKEGPSILRIQQVVRGDSAAYFCASSPSTQGTADTQYFGPGTRLTVL.

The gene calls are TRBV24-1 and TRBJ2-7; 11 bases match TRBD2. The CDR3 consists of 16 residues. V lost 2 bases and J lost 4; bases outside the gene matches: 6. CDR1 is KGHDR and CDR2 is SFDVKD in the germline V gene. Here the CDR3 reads CATSDWGTSGEYEQYF. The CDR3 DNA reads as TGTGCCACCAGTGATTGGGGGACTAGCGGAGAGTACGAGCAGTACTTC.

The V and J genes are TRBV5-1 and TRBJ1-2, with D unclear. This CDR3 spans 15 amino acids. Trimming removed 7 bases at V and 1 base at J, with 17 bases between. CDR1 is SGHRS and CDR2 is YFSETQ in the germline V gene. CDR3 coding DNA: TGCGCCAGCCGGGATGCGGACGGTGTTAACTATGGCTACACCTTC. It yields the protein CASRDADGVNYGYTF.

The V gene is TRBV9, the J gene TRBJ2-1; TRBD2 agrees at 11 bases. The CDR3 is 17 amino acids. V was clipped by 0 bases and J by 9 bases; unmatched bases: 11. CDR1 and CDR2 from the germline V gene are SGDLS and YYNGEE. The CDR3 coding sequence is TGTGCCAGCAGCGTAGACTTACTAGCGGGAGTCTTAGTTGAGCAGTTCTTC. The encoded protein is CASSVDLLAGVLVEQFF. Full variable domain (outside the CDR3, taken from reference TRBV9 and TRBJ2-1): DSGVTQTPKHLITATGQRVTLRCSPRSGDLSVYWYQQSLDQGLQFLIQYYNGEERAKGNILERFSAQQFPDLHSELNLSSLELGDSALYFCASSVDLLAGVLVEQFFGPGTRLTVL.

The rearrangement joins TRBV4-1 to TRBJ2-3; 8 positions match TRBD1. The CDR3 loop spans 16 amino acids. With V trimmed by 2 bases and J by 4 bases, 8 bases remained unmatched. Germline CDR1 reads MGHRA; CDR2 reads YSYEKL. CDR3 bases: TGCGCCAGCAGCCAACGGACAGGGTTTAATCCAGATACGCAGTATTTT. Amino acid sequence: CASSQRTGFNPDTQYF.

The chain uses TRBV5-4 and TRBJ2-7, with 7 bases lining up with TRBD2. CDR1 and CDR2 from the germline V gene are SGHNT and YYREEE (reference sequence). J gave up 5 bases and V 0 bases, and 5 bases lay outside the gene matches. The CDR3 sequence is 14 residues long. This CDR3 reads CASSLVGTTDEQYF. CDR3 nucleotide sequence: TGTGCCAGCAGCTTGGTAGGGACTACAGACGAGCAGTACTTC.

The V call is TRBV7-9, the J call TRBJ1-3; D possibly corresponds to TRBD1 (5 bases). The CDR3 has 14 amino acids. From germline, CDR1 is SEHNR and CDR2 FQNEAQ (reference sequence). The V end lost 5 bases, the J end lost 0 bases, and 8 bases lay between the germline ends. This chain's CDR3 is CASSQGSSGNTIYF. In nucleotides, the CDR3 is TGTGCCAGCAGCCAGGGAAGCTCTGGAAACACCATATATTTT.

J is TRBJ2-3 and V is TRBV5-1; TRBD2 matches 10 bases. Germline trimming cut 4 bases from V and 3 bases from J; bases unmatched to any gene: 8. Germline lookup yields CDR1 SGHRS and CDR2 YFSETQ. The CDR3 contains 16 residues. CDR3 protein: CASSPSSGSRTDTQYF. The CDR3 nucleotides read TGCGCCAGCAGCCCCTCTAGCGGGAGTCGTACAGATACGCAGTATTTT.

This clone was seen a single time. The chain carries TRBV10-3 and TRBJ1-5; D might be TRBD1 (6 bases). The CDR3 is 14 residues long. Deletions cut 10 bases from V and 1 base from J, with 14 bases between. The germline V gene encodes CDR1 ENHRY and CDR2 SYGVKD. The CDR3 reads CASKGGESNQPQHF. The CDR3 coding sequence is TGTGCCAGCAAAGGGGGAGAAAGCAATCAGCCCCAGCATTTT.

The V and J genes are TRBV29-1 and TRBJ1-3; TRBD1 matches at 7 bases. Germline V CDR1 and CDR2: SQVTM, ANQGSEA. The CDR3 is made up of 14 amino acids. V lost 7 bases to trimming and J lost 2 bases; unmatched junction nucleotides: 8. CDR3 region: CSARDRETGNTIYF. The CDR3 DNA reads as TGCAGCGCCCGAGACAGGGAAACTGGAAACACCATATATTTT.

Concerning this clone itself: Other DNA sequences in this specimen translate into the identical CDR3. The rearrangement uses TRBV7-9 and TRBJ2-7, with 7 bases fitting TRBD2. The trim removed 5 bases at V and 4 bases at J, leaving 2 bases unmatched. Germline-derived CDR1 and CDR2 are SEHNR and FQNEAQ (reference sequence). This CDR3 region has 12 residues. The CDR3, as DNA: TGTGCCAGCAGCCCCGGGGGGTACGAGCAGTACTTC. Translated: CASSPGGYEQYF. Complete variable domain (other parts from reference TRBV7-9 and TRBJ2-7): DTGVSQNPRHKITKRGQNVTFRCDPISEHNRLYWYRQTLGQGPEFLTYFQNEAQLEKSRLLSDRFSAERPKGSFSTLEIQRTEQGDSAMYLCASSPGGYEQYFGPGTRLTVT.

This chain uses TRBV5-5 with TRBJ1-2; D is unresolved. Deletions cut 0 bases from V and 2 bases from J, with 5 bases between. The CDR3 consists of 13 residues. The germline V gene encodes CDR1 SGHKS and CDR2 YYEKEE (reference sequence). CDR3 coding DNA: TGTGCCAGCAGCTTGGTACAGAACTATGGCTACACCTTC. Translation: CASSLVQNYGYTF.

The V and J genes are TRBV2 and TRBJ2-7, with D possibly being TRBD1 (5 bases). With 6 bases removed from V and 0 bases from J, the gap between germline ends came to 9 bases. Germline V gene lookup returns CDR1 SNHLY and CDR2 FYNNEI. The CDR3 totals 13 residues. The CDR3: CASSTDNSYEQYF. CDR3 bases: TGTGCCAGCAGCACGGACAACTCCTACGAGCAGTACTTC.

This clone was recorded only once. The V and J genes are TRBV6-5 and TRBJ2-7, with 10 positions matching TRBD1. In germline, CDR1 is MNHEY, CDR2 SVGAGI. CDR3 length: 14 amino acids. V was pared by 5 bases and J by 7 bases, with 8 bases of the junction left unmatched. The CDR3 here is CASSRVSDRGEQYV. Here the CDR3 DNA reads TGTGCCAGCAGTAGGGTCTCGGACAGGGGGGAGCAGTACGTC.

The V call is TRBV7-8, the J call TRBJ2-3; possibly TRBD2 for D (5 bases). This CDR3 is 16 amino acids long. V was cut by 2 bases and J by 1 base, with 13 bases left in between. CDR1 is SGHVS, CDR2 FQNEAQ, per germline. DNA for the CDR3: TGTGCCAGCAGCTTAATCCCTAGCCGCCGCACAGATACGCAGTATTTT. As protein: CASSLIPSRRTDTQYF.

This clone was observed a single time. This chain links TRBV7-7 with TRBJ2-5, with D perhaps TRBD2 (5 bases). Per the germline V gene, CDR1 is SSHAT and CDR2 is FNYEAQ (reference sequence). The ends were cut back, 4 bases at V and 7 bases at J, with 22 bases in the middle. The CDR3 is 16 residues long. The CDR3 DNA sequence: TGTGCCAGCAGCTCGGGAAGACGAGAGTCCCCCGGGACCCAGTACTTC. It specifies CASSSGRRESPGTQYF. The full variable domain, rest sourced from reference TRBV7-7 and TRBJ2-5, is GAGVSQSPRYKVTKRGQDVTLRCDPISSHATLYWYQQALGQGPEFLTYFNYEAQPDKSGLPSDRFSAERPEGSISTLTIQRTEQRDSAMYRCASSSGRRESPGTQYFGPGTRLLVL.

This CDR3 reads CASGPLGGLNYGYTF. The CDR3 DNA follows: TGTGCTAGTGGTCCCCTGGGAGGGCTCAACTATGGCTACACCTTC. This chain connects TRBV12-5 to TRBJ1-2; unclear D gene. This CDR3 is built from 15 residues. Trimming removed 5 bases at V and 2 bases at J, with 15 bases between. Germline V CDR1 and CDR2: LGHNT, FRNRAP.

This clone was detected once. DNA for the CDR3: TGTGCCAGCAGTTCAATCCAAGAGGGGACCCAGTACTTC. Translating gives CASSSIQEGTQYF. The chain joins TRBV6-6 to TRBJ2-5, with D possibly being TRBD2 (5 bases). Germline V gene lookup returns CDR1 MNHNY and CDR2 SVGAGI (reference sequence). This CDR3 spans 13 amino acids. The ends were cut back, 4 bases at V and 7 bases at J, with 13 bases in the middle.

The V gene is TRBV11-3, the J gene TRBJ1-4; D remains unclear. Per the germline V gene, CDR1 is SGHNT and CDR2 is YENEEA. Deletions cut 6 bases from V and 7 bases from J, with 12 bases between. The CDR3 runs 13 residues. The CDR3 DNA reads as TGTGCCAGCAGTTGGGAGGTGGGTGAAAAACTGTTTTTT. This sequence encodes CASSWEVGEKLFF.

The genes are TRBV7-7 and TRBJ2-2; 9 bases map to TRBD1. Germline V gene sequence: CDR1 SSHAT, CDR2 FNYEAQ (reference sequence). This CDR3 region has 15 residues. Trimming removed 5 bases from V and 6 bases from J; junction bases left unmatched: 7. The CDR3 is CASSPGTGWAGELFF. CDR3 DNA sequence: TGTGCCAGCAGCCCGGGGACAGGGTGGGCCGGGGAGCTGTTTTTT. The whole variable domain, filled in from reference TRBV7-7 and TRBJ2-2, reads GAGVSQSPRYKVTKRGQDVTLRCDPISSHATLYWYQQALGQGPEFLTYFNYEAQPDKSGLPSDRFSAERPEGSISTLTIQRTEQRDSAMYRCASSPGTGWAGELFFGEGSRLTVL.